The 2 T cell receptor beta chains given below trace back to one sample, sequenced in a study of beta chain features in type 1 diabetes. The study, taken as a whole, reports: Type 1 diabetes patients showed a moderate but significant shortening of TCRB CDR3s in all four CD4+ subsets.

Their specific antigens are unknown. The authors reverse transcribed all of the isolated RNA, so sequencing captured expressed TCRB transcripts. This table comes from immunoSEQ multiplex PCR, and its TCRdb copy is limited to in-frame clones, with some not included. There are some 160,000 clones in the sample; around 8.4% occur only once, and over 0.5% lies in the top ten. The sample taken for sequencing was central memory CD4+ T cells from blood. The receptor source for this set is a woman in her late teens or twenties with type 1 diabetes.

The chain recombines TRBV4-3 with TRBJ1-3; possibly TRBD1 for D (5 bases). Germline V lookup: CDR1 LGHNA, CDR2 YSLEER. The V gene lost 3 bases and the J gene lost 11 bases, with 20 bases spanning the gap. The CDR3 runs 15 residues. CDR3 residues: CASSQSIQGRYSIYF. The DNA for the CDR3 is TGCGCCAGCAGCCAGTCCATCCAGGGTCGGTACTCCATATATTTT.

This clone was counted at least ten times. This chain links TRBV18 with TRBJ2-5; the D gene is possibly TRBD2 (5 bases). Per germline, CDR1 KGHSH and CDR2 LQKENI. This CDR3 comprises 12 residues. V was cut by 4 bases and J by 3 bases, with 6 bases left in between. CDR3 sequence: CASSRTEETQYF. Written as DNA, the CDR3 is TGTGCCAGCTCACGGACTGAAGAGACCCAGTACTTC.